The next 29 T cell receptor beta chains were all read from a single sample in a study of tumor-infiltrating lymphocytes in primary liver carcinoma. Taking about 18-32 mg of unsorted bulk tissue, the authors co-extracted RNA and DNA. Researchers generated TCR beta cDNA from roughly 510 ng of total RNA, relying on a constant-region primer. Slightly modified ARM-PCR with three nested multiplex PCR rounds yielded TCR beta libraries. It was with TRBV1-TRBV30 forward primers and a C-beta reverse primer that the first two PCR rounds were run, at approximately 10 cycles each. Using its own MiXCR run on the multiplex PCR reads, TCRdb lists one record per CDR3 protein. The data contain about 96,000 distinct CDR3 sequences, just over 65% of them seen just once; the ten biggest clones take up roughly 30%. Sequencing was performed on tumor-adjacent normal liver tissue. All receptors derive from a man aged 35 to 55 with primary liver carcinoma and hepatitis B virus infection.

In this sample, this clonotype is medium-sized. The rearrangement links TRBV11-1 to TRBJ1-2; unclear D gene. Germline CDR1 SGHAT, CDR2 FQDESV (reference sequence). The germline V and J ends were trimmed by 6 bases and 2 bases, with 10 bases remaining between them. This CDR3 region has 13 residues. In DNA, the CDR3 is TGTGCCAGCAGTCTCTCGGGCAACTATGGCTACACCTTC. It encodes CASSLSGNYGYTF.

V gene TRBV18 combines with J gene TRBJ2-5, with unresolved D. The V and J ends lost 3 bases and 2 bases respectively, with 7 bases between them. Germline V gives CDR1 KGHSH, CDR2 LQKENI. The CDR3 extends over 13 amino acids. The CDR3 DNA reads as TGTGCCAGCTCACCCCAACCGCAAGAGACCCAGTACTTC. Protein: CASSPQPQETQYF.

A remark on this clonotype: Its ends do not fully match the called genes, so a read error is possible. The chain recombines TRBV5-4 with TRBJ2-1; D gene uncertain. CDR1 and CDR2 (germline): SGHNT, YYREEE (reference sequence). This CDR3 region has 15 residues. For the CDR3, the DNA is TGTGCCAGCAGGTCAAGGTTTAGCTCCTACAATGAGCAGTTCTTT. Its protein product is CASRSRFSSYNEQFF. Variable domain in full (rest from reference TRBV5-4 and TRBJ2-1): ETGVTQSPTHLIKTRGQQVTLRCSSQSGHNTVSWYQQALGQGPQFIFQYYREEENGRGNFPPRFSGLQFPNYSSELNVNALELDDSALYLCASRSRFSSYNEQFFGPGTRLTVL.

This clonotype came up a few times. Since a much larger clone is just one base distant, this may be a read error. The CDR3 here is CTSRDSYNSPLHF. CDR3 nucleotides: TGTACCAGCAGGGACAGCTATAATTCACCCCTCCACTTT. The rearrangement links TRBV6-1 to TRBJ1-6; 7 bases are shared with TRBD1. This CDR3 has 13 residues. Germline CDR1 and CDR2: MNHNS and SASEGT.

Details on this clonotype: A much larger clone sits a single nucleotide away, making a read error possible. V usage is TRBV6-6 and J usage is TRBJ2-7, with D hard to call. This CDR3 comprises 11 residues. CDR1 is MNHNY and CDR2 is SVGAGI in the germline V gene (reference sequence). The CDR3 loop reads CVSSTHYEQYF. Here the CDR3 DNA reads TGTGTCAGCAGCACCCATTACGAGCAGTACTTC.

This clonotype has a handful of counts. Just one base apart from a much larger clone, this may be a read error. The V call is TRBV6-2 or TRBV6-3, the J call TRBJ2-1; a weak D match, TRBD1 (6 bases). The CDR3 totals 14 residues. Germline V lookup: CDR1 MNHEY, CDR2 SVGEGT. Trimming removed 5 bases from V and 9 bases from J, with 17 bases in between. Here the CDR3 reads CASSPWTDHSEQFF. The CDR3 DNA reads TGTGCCAGCAGTCCTTGGACAGATCATAGTGAGCAGTTCTTC.

Comment on this clonotype: The junction departs from the called germline gene at one end, perhaps through a read error. J is TRBJ1-2 and V is TRBV10-1, with no clear D. The CDR3 has 14 amino acids. The V gene's germline CDR1 is WNHNN and CDR2 SYGVQD (reference sequence). The CDR3 coding sequence is TGCGCCGGCAGAGATAGCTGGAGGAAAACTGGCTACACCTTC. This encodes CAGRDSWRKTGYTF.

This clonotype was seen ten or more times. The J gene is TRBJ2-5, the V gene TRBV20-1; 7 bases align to TRBD2. This CDR3 region has 17 residues. Trimming removed 0 bases from V and 5 bases from J; junction bases left unmatched: 15. Germline CDR1 reads DFQATT; CDR2 reads SNEGSKA (reference sequence). DNA for the CDR3: TGCAGTGCTAGAGAGGTAGCGGGTCTTTCCTTTATGGAGACCCAGTACTTC. This gives the protein CSAREVAGLSFMETQYF.

As concerns this clonotype: At one boundary the junction diverges from the germline segment, which might be a read error. The rearrangement uses TRBV6-5 and TRBJ2-7; D call uncertain. Germline CDR1 is MNHEY and CDR2 is SVGAGI. This CDR3 comprises 17 residues. The DNA for the CDR3 is TGTGCCAACCAACGAGAAGTATCTGCCCAAACGGGCTACGAGCACTACTTC. Its translation is CANQREVSAQTGYEHYF.

Concerning this clonotype: A much larger clone differs by one base, so this may be a read error. The CDR3 does not close with the conserved phenylalanine or tryptophan, likely indicating a read error. V and J are TRBV7-9 and TRBJ1-1; TRBD1 aligns across 8 bases. V trimming: 1 base; J trimming: 7 bases; junction bases outside the gene matches: 5. The CDR3 consists of 14 residues. Per the germline V gene, CDR1 is SEHNR and CDR2 is FQNEAQ (reference sequence). Here the CDR3 reads CASSLGTGSDEAFS. DNA of the CDR3: TGTGCCAGCAGCTTAGGGACAGGGAGCGATGAAGCTTTCTCT.

About this clonotype itself: The CDR3 ends on some other residue instead of the conserved phenylalanine or tryptophan, so this is likely a read error. The chain joins TRBV7-8 to TRBJ2-7; D perhaps matches TRBD1 (7 bases). The germline CDR1 and CDR2 sequences are SGHVS and FQNEAQ. CDR3 length equals 13 residues. The DNA for the CDR3 is TGTGCAAGCAGGGGGGATACATCCTACGAGCAGTACATC. Translating gives CASRGDTSYEQYI.

On this clonotype itself: One junction end disagrees with the germline gene, perhaps due to a read error. The J gene is TRBJ2-7, the V gene TRBV4-1; unclear D gene. CDR3 size: 14 residues. Germline V lookup: CDR1 MGHRA, CDR2 YSYEKL. This CDR3 reads CASNQDLLAEDQYF. In DNA, the CDR3 is TGCGCCAGCAACCAAGATCTACTGGCGGAAGATCAGTACTTC.

This clonotype showed up many times. The chain links TRBV29-1 to TRBJ1-1, with D possibly TRBD1 on 5 matching bases. Per the germline V gene, CDR1 is SQVTM and CDR2 is ANQGSEA. V was trimmed by 6 bases and J by 7 bases, leaving 15 bases between them. The CDR3 covers 12 residues. The CDR3 DNA reads as TGCAGCGTGCAAACAGGTTTATTTGAAGCTTTCTTT. Amino acid sequence: CSVQTGLFEAFF.

This clonotype was observed many times. The chain recombines TRBV5-4 with TRBJ2-7; maybe TRBD1 (6 bases). Germline assignment: CDR1 SGHNT and CDR2 YYREEE (reference sequence). V lost 1 base to trimming and J lost 3 bases, with 11 bases between them. The CDR3 spans 14 residues. The CDR3 bases are TGTGCCAGCAGCTTGACAGGGAGAAACTACGAGCAGTACTTC. This gives the protein CASSLTGRNYEQYF.

In the case of this clonotype: Mismatch with germline at one junction end may stem from a read error. CDR3 DNA sequence: TGTGCCAGCAGCCCGGGAGGGGGACTAGCGGATCTTAACACCGGGGACCTGTTTTTT. Translated, it gives CASSPGGGLADLNTGDLFF. The chain recombines TRBV11-2 with TRBJ2-2, with 11 nucleotides matching TRBD2. This CDR3 has 19 residues. Germline V gene lookup returns CDR1 SGHAT and CDR2 FQNNGV.

Details on this clonotype: A single base separates this from a much larger clone, so it may be a read error. The V gene is TRBV4-1, the J gene TRBJ2-2; D ambiguous. The length of the CDR3 is 14 residues. V lost 6 bases and J 7 bases, leaving 15 bases between the germline ends. Germline CDR1 MGHRA, CDR2 YSYEKL. This CDR3 is CASSHLTVVGELFF. CDR3 bases: TGCGCCAGCAGTCATTTGACGGTCGTCGGGGAGCTGTTTTTT.

In the case of this clonotype: Germline and junction disagree at one end, which may indicate a read error. The chain uses TRBV14 and TRBJ2-3; D ambiguous. Germline assignment: CDR1 SGHDN and CDR2 FVKESK. The CDR3 loop spans 15 amino acids. The CDR3 nucleotides read TGTGCCAGTAGCCTAGGACGGGCTAGCACAGATACGCAGTATTTT. This codes for CASSLGRASTDTQYF.

This clonotype was found many times. V is TRBV12-3 or TRBV12-4 and J is TRBJ1-1; possibly TRBD1 for D (6 bases). The V end lost 6 bases, the J end lost 4 bases, and 15 bases lay between the germline ends. This CDR3 is built from 14 residues. Here the CDR3 reads CASSLQGFGTEAFF. Here the CDR3 DNA reads TGTGCCAGCAGCCTACAGGGATTCGGCACTGAAGCTTTCTTT.

Details on this clonotype: One end of the junction varies from germline; a read error may be responsible. The chain couples TRBV4-1 to TRBJ1-2; no firm D call. There are 13 residues in the CDR3. Per the germline V gene, CDR1 is MGHRA and CDR2 is YSYEKL. This chain's CDR3 is CVSSDTANYDYTF. CDR3 bases: TGCGTCAGCAGCGATACAGCTAACTATGACTACACCTTC.

The chain couples TRBV7-3 to TRBJ2-3; 8 nucleotides agree with TRBD2. The CDR3 loop spans 14 amino acids. V lost 2 bases to trimming and J lost 4 bases; unmatched junction nucleotides: 2. Germline V gene data show CDR1 as SGHTA and CDR2 as FQGTGA. The CDR3 nucleotides are TGTGCCAGCAGCTTACAAGCGGGAGCAGATACGCAGTATTTT. It is translated as CASSLQAGADTQYF.

This rearrangement joins TRBV2 to TRBJ2-1; D remains unclear. CDR1 and CDR2 (germline): SNHLY, FYNNEI. With 1 base removed from V and 7 bases from J, the gap between germline ends came to 8 bases. CDR3 length: 13 amino acids. The CDR3 region is CASSEGDLNEQFF. The CDR3, as DNA: TGTGCCAGCAGTGAAGGGGATTTGAATGAGCAGTTCTTC.

This clonotype was detected only once. With a much larger clone just one base away, this may be a read error. This chain links TRBV6-5 with TRBJ2-7; D unresolved. The CDR3 loop spans 14 amino acids. Germline assignment: CDR1 MNHEY and CDR2 SVGAGI. V lost 7 bases to trimming and J lost 1 base, with 14 bases between them. CDR3 loop: CASTKTMGSYEQYF. The CDR3, as DNA: TGTGCCAGCACTAAAACTATGGGGTCCTACGAGCAGTACTTC.

The rearrangement links TRBV7-9 to TRBJ2-1; D gene unclear. The CDR3 is 10 amino acids. Trimming removed 6 bases from V and 7 bases from J, with 4 bases in between. CDR1 and CDR2 (germline): SEHNR, FQNEAQ (reference sequence). CDR3 sequence: CASRDNEQFF. DNA of the CDR3: TGTGCCAGCAGGGATAATGAGCAGTTCTTC.

Note on this clonotype: One end of the junction does not line up with germline, which may come from a read error. The chain has TRBV6-5 and TRBJ2-6; perhaps TRBD1 as D (6 bases). Germline loops: CDR1 MNHEY, CDR2 SVGAGI. There are 18 residues in the CDR3. CDR3 sequence (DNA): TGTGCCAGCGGTCTTTGGACAGAGATGAAAGCTGGCGCCAACGTCCTGACTTTC. Its translation is CASGLWTEMKAGANVLTF.

On this clonotype: A much larger clonotype is one base distant, so this may be a read error. The chain employs TRBV14 and TRBJ1-2; maybe TRBD1 (6 bases). The CDR3 length is 15 residues. The V gene's germline CDR1 is SGHDN and CDR2 FVKESK. CDR3 bases: TGTGCCAACAGCCAAGAAATTGGGGGGCTTGGTGGCTACACCTTC. It encodes CANSQEIGGLGGYTF.

Turning to this clonotype: Mismatch with germline at one junction end may stem from a read error. The chain couples TRBV11-1 to TRBJ2-1, with TRBD2 matching over 10 bases. The CDR3 sequence is 15 residues long. Germline assignment: CDR1 SGHAT and CDR2 FQDESV (reference sequence). The CDR3 here is CTRSPSGRAYNEQFF. The CDR3 DNA follows: TGTACCAGGAGCCCTAGCGGGAGAGCCTACAATGAGCAGTTCTTC. Together with reference TRBV11-1 and TRBJ2-1, the CDR3 gives the full variable domain: EAEVAQSPRYKITEKSQAVAFWCDPISGHATLYWYRQILGQGPELLVQFQDESVVDDSQLPKDRFSAERLKGVDSTLKIQPAELGDSAMYLCTRSPSGRAYNEQFFGPGTRLTVL.

Comment on this clonotype: The germline gene is not matched at one end of the junction; a read error may be the cause. This chain joins TRBV6-1 and TRBJ2-3; possible D gene TRBD2, 6 bases. The germline gives CDR1 MNHNS, CDR2 SASEGT. This CDR3 comprises 13 residues. Here the CDR3 reads CAGRRAGADTQYF. CDR3 in DNA: TGCGCCGGCAGGAGGGCCGGAGCAGATACGCAGTATTTT.

Turning to this clonotype: A clone one base away is much larger, so this may be a read error. The chain has TRBV4-2 and TRBJ2-6, with a weak D call TRBD2 (5 bases). The CDR3 totals 16 residues. The germline CDR1 and CDR2 sequences are LGHNA and YNFKEQ. The CDR3 loop reads CVSSSGEYSGANVLTF. In DNA form, the CDR3 reads TGTGTCAGCAGCTCCGGGGAATACTCTGGGGCCAACGTCCTGACTTTC.

This clonotype has more than one count but fewer than ten. This may stem from a read error, because a much larger clone lies one nucleotide away. Since the CDR3 does not end with the conserved phenylalanine or tryptophan, this likely comes from a read error. The chain has TRBV5-5 and TRBJ2-5; 10 nucleotides align to TRBD1. This CDR3 comprises 13 residues. CDR1 and CDR2 (germline): SGHKS, YYEKEE (reference sequence). V lost 5 bases to trimming and J lost 2 bases; unmatched junction nucleotides: 0. The CDR3 protein is CASRGQGQETQYS. CDR3 coding DNA: TGTGCCAGCAGGGGACAGGGGCAAGAGACCCAGTACTCC.